Included here is one T cell receptor beta chain sequence, with context. This sample is drawn from a study of CD8 T cells in Susac syndrome. Germline lookup yields CDR1 LGHNT and CDR2 FRNRAP. CDR3 length: 14 residues. V lost 5 bases, J lost 3 bases, and 14 bases lay in between. The RNA input was roughly 0.45 to 1 ug, and it was reverse transcribed with random hexamers. Using its own MiXCR run on the immunoSEQ multiplex PCR reads, TCRdb lists one record per CDR3 protein. The repertoire holds some 300,000 distinct CDR3 sequences, approximately 85% seen once, with 0.11% in the top ten. The V call is TRBV12-5, the J call TRBJ2-7; tentatively, D is TRBD1 (6 bases). The sequence came from a human donor with multiple sclerosis. The specimen was CD8+ T cells from PBMCs. The CDR3 coding sequence is TGTGCTAGTGGTCCTGGGACACCATTCTACGAGCAGTACTTC. Translating gives CASGPGTPFYEQYF.